The 14 T cell receptor beta chains below were found in one sample sequenced in a study of blood T cell repertoires in COVID-19. Generated by immunoSEQ multiplex PCR, the TCRdb table keeps only in-frame clones and is missing some. This table has 150,000 or so clones, approximately 85% appearing once. The sequenced material came from peripheral blood. The receptors shown here come from a man in his 60s with COVID-19, enrolled during active disease.

The CDR3 here is CASSSGLAGGRNEQFF. DNA of the CDR3: TGTGCCAGCAGCTCGGGACTAGCGGGGGGTAGGAATGAGCAGTTCTTC. V usage is TRBV11-3 and J usage is TRBJ2-1; 15 nucleotides agree with TRBD2. The V gene's germline CDR1 is SGHNT and CDR2 YENEEA. The CDR3 runs to 16 residues. J lost 7 bases, V lost 4 bases, and 5 bases had no gene match.

The CDR3 nucleotides read TGCGCCAGCAGCTTGGATGGGCAGGGGACACCCACCGGGGAGCTGTTTTTT. Translated, it gives CASSLDGQGTPTGELFF. The chain links TRBV5-1 to TRBJ2-2; D might be TRBD1 (6 bases). In germline, CDR1 is SGHRS, CDR2 YFSETQ. The germline V and J ends were trimmed by 0 bases and 4 bases, with 16 bases remaining between them. The CDR3 length is 17 residues.

The chain uses TRBV11-3 and TRBJ2-7; D unclear. Germline loops: CDR1 SGHNT, CDR2 YENEEA. CDR3 size: 14 residues. Trimming pared 0 bases from V and 0 bases from J, leaving 6 bases between. In DNA, the CDR3 is TGTGCCAGCAGCTTAGATCTGGCCTCCTACGAGCAGTACTTC. It yields the protein CASSLDLASYEQYF.

The rearrangement links TRBV19 to TRBJ1-5, with TRBD1 identical over 9 bases. The germline V gene has CDR1 LNHDA and CDR2 SQIVND (reference sequence). The CDR3 is 14 residues long. V lost 4 bases, J lost 9 bases, and 7 bases stayed unmatched. CDR3 in DNA: TGTGCCAGTAGTAGTACAGGGGGCGGGGGGCCCCAGCATTTT. It specifies CASSSTGGGGPQHF.

The V call is TRBV18, the J call TRBJ1-1; perhaps TRBD1 as D (5 bases). The V end was cut by 2 bases, the J end by 3 bases, with 16 bases between. Germline V CDR1 and CDR2: KGHSH, LQKENI. The CDR3 loop spans 16 amino acids. The CDR3 DNA follows: TGTGCCAGCTCACCAAAAGGTAGGGGCTCGGACACTGAAGCTTTCTTT. Translated: CASSPKGRGSDTEAFF.

This rearrangement joins TRBV12-2 to TRBJ1-5; the D segment call TRBD1 is taken from the table without a DNA check. TRBV12-2 is described as a pseudogene. The CDR3 contains 19 residues. CDR3 DNA: TGTGCAAGTCGCTTAGAGGAAGGACAGAGGACCTTTCGCAATCAGCCCCAGCATTTT. This encodes CASRLEEGQRTFRNQPQHF.

This clone was seen repeatedly, ten times or more. V usage is TRBV19 and J usage is TRBJ1-4; a possible D gene is TRBD1 (6 bases). Trimming took 4 bases from V and 2 from J, leaving 11 bases between them. The length of the CDR3 is 15 residues. Germline CDR1 LNHDA, CDR2 SQIVND (reference sequence). The CDR3 DNA is TGTGCCAGTAGTAGACAGGTCCGGACTAATGAAAAACTGTTTTTT. Encoded protein: CASSRQVRTNEKLFF.

The chain links TRBV4-3 to TRBJ2-1; the match to TRBD2 covers 8 bases. In germline, CDR1 is LGHNA, CDR2 YSLEER. Unmatched junction bases numbered 13, after V lost 0 bases and J lost 6 bases. The CDR3 spans 18 residues. The CDR3 region is CASSQDRRKREIANEQFF. CDR3 DNA sequence: TGCGCCAGCAGCCAAGATCGGAGAAAGCGGGAGATCGCCAATGAGCAGTTCTTC.

The chain employs TRBV5-1 and TRBJ2-1; 11 positions agree with TRBD1. The CDR3 length is 16 residues. Germline V lookup: CDR1 SGHRS, CDR2 YFSETQ. Germline trimming cut 4 bases from V and 8 bases from J; bases unmatched to any gene: 11. In nucleotides, the CDR3 is TGCGCCAGCAGCGTATCCGGGACAGGGGGTTTCGATGAGCAGTTCTTC. Protein: CASSVSGTGGFDEQFF.

The rearrangement uses TRBV6-5 and TRBJ1-1, with D possibly being TRBD1 (5 bases). Germline V gene data show CDR1 as MNHEY and CDR2 as SVGAGI. V lost 7 bases and J 1 base, leaving 13 bases between the germline ends. The CDR3 has 14 residues. CDR3 DNA: TGTGCCAGCAAAGTGTCAGGGAAGAACACTGAAGCTTTCTTT. It is translated as CASKVSGKNTEAFF.

The chain combines TRBV6-2 or TRBV6-3 with TRBJ1-5; 8 positions agree with TRBD1. Per germline, CDR1 MNHEY and CDR2 SVGEGT. Unmatched junction bases numbered 9, after V lost 5 bases and J lost 9 bases. CDR3 size: 14 residues. CDR3 region: CASSTNRGGMPQHF. The CDR3 region has the DNA TGTGCCAGCAGTACCAACAGGGGGGGTATGCCCCAGCATTTT.

The rearrangement uses TRBV7-2 and TRBJ1-6; D not resolved. Per germline, CDR1 SGHTA and CDR2 FQGNSA. The V end lost 1 base, the J end lost 5 bases, and 6 bases lay between the germline ends. This CDR3 contains 14 residues. In DNA form, the CDR3 reads TGTGCCAGCAGCTTAGACAGTCATAATTCACCCCTCCACTTT. This gives the protein CASSLDSHNSPLHF.

This clone showed up just a few times. Within the sample, other DNA sequences also encode this same CDR3. The genes are TRBV7-3 and TRBJ1-1; no firm D call. This CDR3 spans 13 amino acids. Deletions cut 3 bases from V and 1 base from J, with 6 bases between. Germline V lookup: CDR1 SGHTA, CDR2 FQGTGA. For the CDR3, the DNA is TGTGCCAGCAGCTTTGGAGAGAACACTGAAGCTTTCTTT. This encodes CASSFGENTEAFF.

This rearrangement joins TRBV7-9 to TRBJ1-2, with unresolved D. This CDR3 is built from 16 residues. The germline V gene encodes CDR1 SEHNR and CDR2 FQNEAQ (reference sequence). The germline V and J ends were trimmed by 6 bases and 3 bases, with 20 bases remaining between them. CDR3 coding DNA: TGTGCCAGCAGTCCCCCCGGAGTGAAGGAGGACTATGGCTACACCTTC. This sequence encodes CASSPPGVKEDYGYTF.